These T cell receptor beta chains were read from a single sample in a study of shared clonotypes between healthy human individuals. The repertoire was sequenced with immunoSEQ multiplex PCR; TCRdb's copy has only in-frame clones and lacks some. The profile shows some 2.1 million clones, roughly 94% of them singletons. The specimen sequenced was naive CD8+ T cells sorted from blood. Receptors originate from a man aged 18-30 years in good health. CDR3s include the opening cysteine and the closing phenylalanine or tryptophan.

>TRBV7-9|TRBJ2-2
CASTYRDSNTGELFF
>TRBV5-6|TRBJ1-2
CASSLPEDYGYTF
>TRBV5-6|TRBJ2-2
CASSLTPNTGELFF
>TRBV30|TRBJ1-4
CAWSVEGGGLFF
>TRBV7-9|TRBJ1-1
CASSWGGIDTEAFF
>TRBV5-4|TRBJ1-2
CASSLAGDRFYGYTF
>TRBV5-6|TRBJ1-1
CASRSTTGNTEAFF
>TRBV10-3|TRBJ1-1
CATEDRPNTEAFF
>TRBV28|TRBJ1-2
CASSREGVLTYGYTF
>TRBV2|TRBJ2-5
CASVGGDQETQYF
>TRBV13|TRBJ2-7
CASSLEGEGEQYF
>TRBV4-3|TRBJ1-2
CASSQDGASNYGYTF
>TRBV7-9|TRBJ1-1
CASSLLAEAFF
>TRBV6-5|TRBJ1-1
CASSDGLQNTEAFF
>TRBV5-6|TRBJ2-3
CASSFFVLAGGLVTDTQYF
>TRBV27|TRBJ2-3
CASRPSGENTDTQYF
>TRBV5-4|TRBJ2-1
CASTMVGGRGEQFF
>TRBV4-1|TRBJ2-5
CASSQGGRGGYETQYF
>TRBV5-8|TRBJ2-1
CASSLPQGYNEQFF
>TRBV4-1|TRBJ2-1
CASSPHSSNEQFF
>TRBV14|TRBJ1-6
CASSLHGPGGLFNSPLHF
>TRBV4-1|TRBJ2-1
CASSPRLAGVIDEQFF
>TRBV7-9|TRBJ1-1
CASSYQGQGNTEAFF
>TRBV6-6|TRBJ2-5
CASSLTGYQETQYF
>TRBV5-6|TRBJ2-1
CASSLALRGRNNEQFF
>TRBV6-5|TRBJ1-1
CASSQGEDTEAFF
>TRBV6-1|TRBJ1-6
CASRGGRLGSPLHF
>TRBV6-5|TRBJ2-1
CASRPGNLAYNEQFF
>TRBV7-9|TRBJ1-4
CASSLIGDSAEKLFF
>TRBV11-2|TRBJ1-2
CASSLIFDYGYTF
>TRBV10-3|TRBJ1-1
CAISETGGSGTEAFF
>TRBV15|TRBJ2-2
CATSSLTGISGELFF
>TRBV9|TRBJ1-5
CASSSDGISNQPQHF
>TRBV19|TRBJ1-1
CASSIVEGLNTEAFF
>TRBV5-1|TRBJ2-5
CASSLDRGQETQYF
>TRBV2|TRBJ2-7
CASRNRDSPYEQYF
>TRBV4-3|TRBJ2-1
CASSQEGGSYEQFF
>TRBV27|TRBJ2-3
CASNTYSGDTQYF
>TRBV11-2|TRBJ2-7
CASSLAGESNVEDYEQYF
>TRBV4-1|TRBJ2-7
CASSQLGSGSSYEQYF
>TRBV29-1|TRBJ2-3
CSVVADTQYF
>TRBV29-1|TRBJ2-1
CSVEVSSSYNEQFF
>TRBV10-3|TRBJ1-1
CAISVQGEAFF
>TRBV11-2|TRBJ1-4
CASSADVGNEKLFF
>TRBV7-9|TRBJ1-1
CASSPGDYGAFF
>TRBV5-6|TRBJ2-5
CASSSGTGLETQYF